Sequencing of this T cell receptor beta chain was carried out in a study of post-analysis software for immune sequencing data. In the study overall: Several disease courses (relapsing-remitting, secondary progressive and progressive-relapsing) of multiple sclerosis were included. Overall study findings and caveats: The authors found that F measure strongly co-clustered same-batch samples. Normalized Chao1 diversity was significantly lower in multiple sclerosis patients than in controls. Five TRBV segments were more frequent in patients than controls; TRBV5-6, TRBV5-1 and TRBV20-1 belonged to this group.

cDNA libraries for TCR beta contained unique molecular identifiers. TCRdb recomputed calls from the PCR reads with MiXCR, one row per CDR3 protein. The sample lists hundreds of thousands of distinct CDR3 sequences; approximately 60% were seen once. For this clonotype: Its target is unknown.

The CDR3 runs 12 residues. Germline CDR1 DFQATT, CDR2 SNEGSKA (reference sequence). V was cut by 3 bases and J by 5 bases, with 10 bases left in between. This chain links TRBV20-1 with TRBJ2-5; no clear D gene. The specimen was blood. The clonotype was recovered from a girl under 10 years old with multiple sclerosis. The DNA for the CDR3 is TGCAGTGCTAGGATTAACTCGGAGACCCAGTACTTC. It specifies CSARINSETQYF.